These 25 T cell receptor beta chains originate from one sample sequenced in a study of blood T cell repertoires in COVID-19. The table came from immunoSEQ multiplex PCR; TCRdb's copy has only in-frame clones and leaves some out. The sample lists roughly 340,000 clones, around nine tenths occurring once. The source material was peripheral blood. These receptors originate from a woman in her late teens or twenties who had recovered from COVID-19.

The genes are TRBV12-3 or TRBV12-4 and TRBJ1-2; TRBD1 is a possible D gene (5 bases). This CDR3 has 13 amino acids. Trimming removed 4 bases from V and 2 bases from J, with 8 bases in between. CDR3 region: CASSSTENYGYTF. In nucleotides, the CDR3 is TGTGCCAGCAGTTCGACAGAGAACTATGGCTACACCTTC.

The sample holds one count of this clone. The V and J genes are TRBV5-6 and TRBJ2-7; TRBD2 is a possible D gene (6 bases). The CDR3 runs 17 residues. Trimming stripped 3 bases from V and 1 base from J, with 20 bases between. Per germline, CDR1 SGHDT and CDR2 YYEEEE. The CDR3 is CASSSRHRLVQSYEQYV. The CDR3 DNA is TGTGCCAGCAGCTCTCGACACAGACTAGTTCAGTCCTACGAGCAGTACGTC.

The V call is TRBV24-1, the J call TRBJ1-1, with D possibly TRBD1 on 6 matching bases. The CDR3 covers 15 residues. Germline V gene lookup returns CDR1 KGHDR and CDR2 SFDVKD. Trimming cost V 11 bases and J 3 bases, with 21 bases left between them. The CDR3 bases are TGTGCCAGACACCTGGGGTCAGGGGCTGACACTGAAGCTTTCTTT. It yields the protein CARHLGSGADTEAFF.

The rearrangement uses TRBV19 and TRBJ1-2, with no clear D. V was trimmed by 3 bases and J by 3 bases, leaving 8 bases between them. CDR1 LNHDA and CDR2 SQIVND come from the germline V gene (reference sequence). The CDR3 is 13 residues long. The CDR3 DNA sequence: TGTGCCAGTAGTATCTCGGAGTACTATGGCTACACCTTC. Its protein is CASSISEYYGYTF.

The CDR3 sequence: CASSSSMPGINEQFF. For the CDR3, the DNA is TGTGCCAGCTCATCATCCATGCCAGGGATCAATGAGCAGTTCTTC. The chain is built from TRBV18 and TRBJ2-1; the D gene is possibly TRBD1 (5 bases). The germline V gene has CDR1 KGHSH and CDR2 LQKENI. V gave up 5 bases and J gave up 6 bases, with 17 bases separating them. This CDR3 is 15 amino acids long.

The chain's CDR3 is CASSVEVGGIEDSPLHF. The CDR3 bases are TGTGCCAGCAGCGTAGAAGTAGGAGGGATTGAGGATTCACCCCTCCACTTT. The V call is TRBV9, the J call TRBJ1-6, with D unclear. From germline, CDR1 is SGDLS and CDR2 YYNGEE. With 0 bases removed from V and 8 bases from J, the gap between germline ends came to 18 bases. CDR3 length: 17 amino acids.

The chain couples TRBV19 to TRBJ1-2; TRBD1 aligns across 9 bases. The ends lost 4 bases at V and 8 bases at J; junction bases unmatched: 8. The CDR3 totals 14 residues. Germline CDR1 and CDR2: LNHDA and SQIVND (reference sequence). The CDR3 DNA reads TGTGCCAGTAGTAAAACCGGGACAGGGAGAGGCTACACCTTC. Translating gives CASSKTGTGRGYTF.

This clone has a single count. The V and J genes are TRBV7-2 and TRBJ2-7; a weak D match, TRBD1 (6 bases). CDR1 is SGHTA, CDR2 FQGNSA, per germline. V was trimmed by 5 bases and J by 9 bases, leaving 17 bases between them. The CDR3 is 13 residues long. The CDR3 reads CASSLHDRTPQYV. The DNA of the CDR3 is TGTGCCAGCAGCCTTCACGACAGGACCCCGCAGTACGTC.

The count of this clone is one. The V call is TRBV7-6, the J call TRBJ2-1, with 15 bases identical to TRBD2. This CDR3 spans 21 amino acids. Germline assignment: CDR1 SGHVS and CDR2 FNYEAQ. V was pared by 5 bases and J by 1 base, with 15 bases of the junction left unmatched. This chain's CDR3 is CASSQIAGGLAGGGSYNEQFF. Here the CDR3 DNA reads TGTGCCAGCAGCCAAATAGCGGGAGGACTAGCGGGAGGGGGTTCCTACAATGAGCAGTTCTTC.

The J gene is TRBJ2-1, the V gene TRBV2, with D uncertain. V was trimmed by 3 bases and J by 3 bases, leaving 3 bases between them. CDR3 length: 12 amino acids. Germline V lookup: CDR1 SNHLY, CDR2 FYNNEI. CDR3 sequence (DNA): TGTGCCAGCAGTGACCTCTACAATGAGCAGTTCTTC. It is translated as CASSDLYNEQFF.

The genes are TRBV10-1 and TRBJ2-2; no clear D gene. V lost 7 bases, J lost 3 bases, and 3 bases lay in between. Germline-derived CDR1 and CDR2 are WNHNN and SYGVQD (reference sequence). The CDR3 consists of 11 residues. The CDR3 here is CASIYTGELFF. CDR3 coding DNA: TGCGCCAGCATCTACACCGGGGAGCTGTTTTTT.

V is TRBV5-1 and J is TRBJ2-3; 15 bases line up with TRBD2. V lost 4 bases to trimming and J lost 1 base; unmatched junction nucleotides: 7. There are 18 residues in the CDR3. CDR1 SGHRS and CDR2 YFSETQ come from the germline V gene. The chain's CDR3 is CASSPGLAGGQRTDTQYF. The CDR3 DNA sequence: TGCGCCAGCAGCCCCGGACTAGCGGGAGGGCAGCGCACAGATACGCAGTATTTT.

The rearrangement links TRBV9 to TRBJ2-1; 7 bases fit TRBD2. J was trimmed by 6 bases and V by 0 bases; bases with no gene match: 15. CDR3 length: 18 residues. Germline assignment: CDR1 SGDLS and CDR2 YYNGEE. Here the CDR3 reads CASSVALVGGPGSNEQFF. As DNA, the CDR3 is TGTGCCAGCAGCGTAGCTCTAGTGGGAGGGCCGGGGAGCAATGAGCAGTTCTTC.

This clone was recorded at least ten times. The CDR3 protein is CASSLWATGTDTQYF. In DNA form, the CDR3 reads TGTGCCAGCAGCTTGTGGGCCACAGGCACAGATACGCAGTATTTT. The genes are TRBV5-4 and TRBJ2-3; D is ambiguous. V was trimmed by 1 base and J by 1 base, leaving 10 bases between them. CDR3 length: 15 residues. Germline assignment: CDR1 SGHNT and CDR2 YYREEE (reference sequence).

The J gene is TRBJ2-5, the V gene TRBV11-2; 8 bases are shared with TRBD1. CDR1 and CDR2 from the germline V gene are SGHAT and FQNNGV. The length of the CDR3 is 15 residues. Trimming took 2 bases from V and 2 from J; bases not matched to a gene: 4. The CDR3 here is CASSLPTGAQETQYF. Written as DNA, the CDR3 is TGTGCCAGCAGCTTACCGACAGGGGCACAAGAGACCCAGTACTTC.

The chain links TRBV7-9 to TRBJ2-2; D not certain. The germline V gene has CDR1 SEHNR and CDR2 FQNEAQ (reference sequence). This CDR3 spans 14 amino acids. The V gene lost 1 base and the J gene lost 6 bases, with 9 bases spanning the gap. The CDR3 is CASSLDGYSGELFF. The DNA of the CDR3 is TGTGCCAGCAGCTTAGACGGGTATTCCGGGGAGCTGTTTTTT.

The V and J genes are TRBV4-3 and TRBJ1-6; D remains unclear. Germline CDR1 is LGHNA and CDR2 is YSLEER. V lost 1 base and J lost 8, with 6 bases in between. This CDR3 contains 13 residues. In DNA, the CDR3 is TGCGCCAGCAGCCAAGCAGGTCATTCACCCCTCCACTTT. This gives the protein CASSQAGHSPLHF.

V is TRBV3-1 (or the pseudogene TRBV3-2) and J is TRBJ2-7; weak D call: TRBD1 (5 bases). The CDR3 totals 19 residues. V was clipped by 4 bases and J by 3 bases, with 28 bases between them. Germline lookup yields CDR1 LGHDT and CDR2 YNNKEL (reference sequence). The CDR3 loop is CASSPGPWVSLPMIYEQYV. In DNA form, the CDR3 reads TGTGCCAGCAGCCCAGGGCCGTGGGTCTCTTTGCCGATGATCTACGAGCAGTACGTC.

The CDR3 is CASSHASGERSTDTQYF. In DNA form, the CDR3 reads TGTGCCAGCAGCCATGCTAGCGGGGAACGAAGCACAGATACGCAGTATTTT. The chain couples TRBV7-8 to TRBJ2-3; TRBD2 aligns across 9 bases. The CDR3 is made up of 17 amino acids. Unmatched junction bases numbered 9, after V lost 5 bases and J lost 0 bases. Germline V gene lookup returns CDR1 SGHVS and CDR2 FQNEAQ.

This clone was observed once. The chain uses TRBV25-1 and TRBJ1-2; 10 nucleotides agree with TRBD1. Germline CDR1 reads MGHDK; CDR2 reads SYGVNS. The CDR3 sequence is 16 residues long. J was trimmed by 4 bases and V by 3 bases; bases with no gene match: 8. The CDR3 nucleotides read TGTGCCAGCAGTGAGGGCGGGACAGGGGACTTCTATGGCTACACCTTC. Its translation is CASSEGGTGDFYGYTF.

The rearrangement joins TRBV4-3 to TRBJ2-3; TRBD2 agrees at 15 bases. The CDR3 consists of 17 residues. V was clipped by 0 bases and J by 6 bases; unmatched bases: 4. Germline V gene sequence: CDR1 LGHNA, CDR2 YSLEER. The CDR3 bases are TGCGCCAGCAGCCAAGATCGGACTAGCGGGAGGGTGGATACGCAGTATTTT. This codes for CASSQDRTSGRVDTQYF.

The genes are TRBV19 and TRBJ1-5; no clear D gene. This CDR3 contains 13 residues. Trimming removed 3 bases at V and 2 bases at J, with 5 bases between. Germline assignment: CDR1 LNHDA and CDR2 SQIVND (reference sequence). CDR3 bases: TGTGCCAGTAGTATGCGGGGCAATCAGCCCCAGCATTTT. This translates into CASSMRGNQPQHF.

V is TRBV14 and J is TRBJ1-1, with 8 bases that match TRBD1. The CDR3 spans 16 residues. V dropped 4 bases and J dropped 1; count of bases not matched to a gene: 8. From germline, CDR1 is SGHDN and CDR2 FVKESK. The DNA of the CDR3 is TGTGCCAGCAGCCGCCGACAGGGGTGGACGAACACTGAAGCTTTCTTT. Encoded protein: CASSRRQGWTNTEAFF.

This clone was detected once. V gene TRBV30 combines with J gene TRBJ1-6; tentatively, D is TRBD1 (6 bases). Germline V CDR1 and CDR2: GTSNPN, SVGIG (reference sequence). The CDR3 is 14 amino acids. The V end was cut by 4 bases, the J end by 8 bases, with 15 bases between. The CDR3 spells CAWTLGAGDSPLHF. The CDR3 bases are TGTGCCTGGACCTTGGGGGCAGGGGATTCACCCCTCCACTTT. The full variable domain, in which reference TRBV30 and TRBJ1-6 provide the parts outside the CDR3, is SQTIHQWPATLVQPVGSPLSLECTVEGTSNPNLYWYRQAAGRGLQLLFYSVGIGQISSEVPQNLSASRPQDRQFILSSKKLLLSDSGFYLCAWTLGAGDSPLHFGNGTRLTVT.

This chain joins TRBV13 and TRBJ2-2; 9 nucleotides line up with TRBD2. V dropped 5 bases and J dropped 2; count of bases not matched to a gene: 3. This CDR3 region has 15 residues. Per the germline V gene, CDR1 is PRHDT and CDR2 is FYEKMQ (reference sequence). The CDR3 reads CASSQTSGNTGELFF. In nucleotides, the CDR3 is TGTGCCAGCAGCCAGACTAGCGGAAACACCGGGGAGCTGTTTTTT.